This T cell receptor (beta chain) is from a study of blood T cell repertoires in COVID-19. Study-level background: The United States, Italy and Spain were the sources of the acute and convalescent COVID-19 samples. Sample material is recorded as cDNA or gDNA derived from T cells, B-cell-depleted T cells, or PBMCs.

This CDR3 is 11 amino acids long. V was shortened by 6 bases and J by 0 bases, with 3 bases between the two germline ends. Note on this clone: A much more abundant neighbour one base away suggests this may be a read error.

As originally analysed: From reference gene primer amplification, estimates of nucleated cell counts were derived. Measured with immunoSEQ multiplex PCR; TCRdb has only the in-frame clones, and not every one. V, J and clone size are those of that table, while D and trimming were read from the DNA. The repertoire holds hundreds of thousands of clones, with about nine tenths as singletons. The chain employs TRBV12-3 or TRBV12-4 and TRBJ2-7; no reliable D call. The clonotype was recovered from a woman aged 25 to 39 with active or convalescent COVID-19. Sequencing was done on a sample of peripheral blood. The CDR3 nucleotides are TGTGCCAGCAGCCACTCCTACGAGCAGTACTTC. Protein product: CASSHSYEQYF.